The sequence of this T cell receptor (beta chain) was determined in a study of blood T cell repertoires in COVID-19. Study summary: The cDNA or gDNA used as material had been derived from T cells, B-cell-depleted T cells, or PBMCs.

CDR1 is MNHEY and CDR2 is SVGEGT in the germline V gene. The CDR3 loop spans 15 amino acids. Germline trimming cut 5 bases from V and 3 bases from J; bases unmatched to any gene: 8. Methods used by the authors: For nucleated cells, counts were estimated from reference gene primer amplification. Sequenced by immunoSEQ multiplex PCR; TCRdb stores in-frame clones only, minus some. The D gene and trimming were derived from the DNA, and the V and J assignments and clone size from that table. The table lists under 250,000 clones, around four fifths of them singletons. The sequenced sample was peripheral blood. The chain is built from TRBV6-2 or TRBV6-3 and TRBJ2-7, with 9 bases identical to TRBD1. The TCR originated in a woman aged 55-69 years who had recovered from COVID-19. The CDR3 is CASSDRDRVLYEQYF. The DNA of the CDR3 is TGTGCCAGCAGTGACCGGGACAGGGTACTCTACGAGCAGTACTTC.